The 13 T cell receptor beta chains below all came from one sample that was sequenced in a study of blood T cell repertoires in COVID-19. Data came from immunoSEQ multiplex PCR; TCRdb stores just in-frame clones and leaves some out. The data hold hundreds of thousands of clones, with 75% to 90% observed a single time. The sequencing input was peripheral blood. The receptors here all came from a woman between 45 and 60 years old who had recovered from COVID-19.

CDR3 DNA: TGTGCCAGCAGTTTACTAGCGGGAGGGCAAAATCCGAGCTCCTACGAGCAGTACTTC. This codes for CASSLLAGGQNPSSYEQYF. The chain carries TRBV28 and TRBJ2-7; 12 bases line up with TRBD2. Germline CDR1 reads MDHEN; CDR2 reads SYDVKM. CDR3 size: 19 residues. The J segment lost 0 bases and the V segment lost 2 bases, leaving 11 bases of the junction unmatched.

The chain combines TRBV6-5 with TRBJ2-3; D might be TRBD1 (6 bases). Trimming took off 5 bases at V and 2 bases at J, with 14 bases between the two ends. The CDR3 contains 15 residues. From germline, CDR1 is MNHEY and CDR2 SVGAGI. The chain's CDR3 is CASSIDRRSTDTQYF. CDR3 nucleotide sequence: TGTGCCAGCAGTATCGACAGGCGATCCACAGATACGCAGTATTTT.

This clone was found a few times. The chain joins TRBV6-2 or TRBV6-3 to TRBJ1-2, with D maybe TRBD1 (6 bases). The CDR3 runs to 13 residues. CDR1 MNHEY and CDR2 SVGEGT come from the germline V gene. V lost 0 bases, J lost 8 bases, and 10 bases lay in between. Here the CDR3 DNA reads TGTGCCAGCAGTTACTCGACAGGCAGCGGCTACACCTTC. Translated: CASSYSTGSGYTF.

The J gene is TRBJ2-2, the V gene TRBV7-6; 13 bases match TRBD2. J gave up 6 bases and V 1 base, and 2 bases lay outside the gene matches. The CDR3 has 16 residues. The germline CDR1 and CDR2 sequences are SGHVS and FNYEAQ. The CDR3 nucleotides read TGTGCCAGCAGCTTAGAACTAGCGGGAGGGTCCGGGGAGCTGTTTTTT. Its protein is CASSLELAGGSGELFF.

CDR3 sequence (DNA): TGTGCCACCAGTGATTCTAGAACTAGCGGGACGGAGACCCAGTACTTC. Amino acids: CATSDSRTSGTETQYF. The chain uses TRBV24-1 and TRBJ2-5, with TRBD2 matching over 10 bases. Unmatched junction bases numbered 7, after V lost 2 bases and J lost 5 bases. The CDR3 covers 16 residues. Germline CDR1 is KGHDR and CDR2 is SFDVKD.

J is TRBJ2-3 and V is TRBV5-1; D might be TRBD1 (6 bases). Germline CDR1 is SGHRS and CDR2 is YFSETQ. The CDR3 loop spans 14 amino acids. V was trimmed by 4 bases and J by 6 bases, leaving 15 bases between them. The CDR3 DNA is TGCGCCAGCAGCCTAAGACTGGGGGCCGATACGCAGTATTTT. Its protein is CASSLRLGADTQYF.

This clone was counted many times. The chain has TRBV7-2 and TRBJ2-3, with D maybe TRBD2 (5 bases). Germline V gene sequence: CDR1 SGHTA, CDR2 FQGNSA. Trimming removed 1 base at V and 7 bases at J, with 18 bases between. The CDR3 length is 16 residues. The DNA of the CDR3 is TGTGCCAGCAGCTTAGACGGGATCAAAGAAAGAAATACGCAGTATTTT. The encoded protein is CASSLDGIKERNTQYF.

The J gene is TRBJ1-1, the V gene TRBV10-3, with 7 positions matching TRBD1. J gave up 1 base and V 7 bases, and 3 bases lay outside the gene matches. There are 13 residues in the CDR3. CDR1 and CDR2 from the germline V gene are ENHRY and SYGVKD. Here the CDR3 reads CAIMGQRNTEAFF. CDR3 nucleotides: TGTGCCATCATGGGACAGCGGAACACTGAAGCTTTCTTT.

This sequence joins TRBV9 and TRBJ1-1; D call uncertain. Germline CDR1 reads SGDLS; CDR2 reads YYNGEE. CDR3 length equals 13 residues. V was cut by 0 bases and J by 3 bases, with 6 bases left in between. The CDR3 loop reads CASSVEPYTEAFF. In DNA, the CDR3 is TGTGCCAGCAGCGTAGAGCCTTACACTGAAGCTTTCTTT. Full variable domain (remainder filled in from reference TRBV9 and TRBJ1-1): DSGVTQTPKHLITATGQRVTLRCSPRSGDLSVYWYQQSLDQGLQFLIQYYNGEERAKGNILERFSAQQFPDLHSELNLSSLELGDSALYFCASSVEPYTEAFFGQGTRLTVV.

The genes are TRBV7-9 and TRBJ1-1; a weak D match, TRBD1 (5 bases). The ends were cut back, 4 bases at V and 3 bases at J, with 9 bases in the middle. Germline V gene lookup returns CDR1 SEHNR and CDR2 FQNEAQ (reference sequence). The CDR3 loop spans 13 amino acids. The CDR3: CASSSDSYTEAFF. The CDR3 DNA reads as TGTGCCAGCAGCTCCGACAGCTACACTGAAGCTTTCTTT. Together with reference TRBV7-9 and TRBJ1-1, the CDR3 gives the full variable domain: DTGVSQNPRHKITKRGQNVTFRCDPISEHNRLYWYRQTLGQGPEFLTYFQNEAQLEKSRLLSDRFSAERPKGSFSTLEIQRTEQGDSAMYLCASSSDSYTEAFFGQGTRLTVV.

V gene TRBV7-3 combines with J gene TRBJ1-1, with D possibly matching TRBD1 (5 bases). CDR1 and CDR2 (germline): SGHTA, FQGTGA. With 0 bases removed from V and 3 bases from J, the gap between germline ends came to 5 bases. The CDR3 is 13 residues long. This chain's CDR3 is CASSLTGDTEAFF. As DNA, the CDR3 is TGTGCCAGCAGCTTAACAGGGGACACTGAAGCTTTCTTT.

This sequence joins TRBV7-2 and TRBJ2-5; 9 nucleotides line up with TRBD2. The CDR3 covers 17 residues. Germline V gene data show CDR1 as SGHTA and CDR2 as FQGNSA. V lost 2 bases to trimming and J lost 5 bases; unmatched junction nucleotides: 12. CDR3 DNA: TGTGCCAGCAGCTTAAAGAGCGGGGGGATCCCAAAGGAGACCCAGTACTTC. Amino acids: CASSLKSGGIPKETQYF.

The chain has TRBV5-5 and TRBJ2-1; TRBD1 agrees at 10 bases. This CDR3 has 16 residues. V lost 0 bases, J lost 4 bases, and 4 bases stayed unmatched. Germline V CDR1 and CDR2: SGHKS, YYEKEE (reference sequence). CDR3 amino acids: CASSLEGTGVYNEQFF. The CDR3 DNA reads TGTGCCAGCAGCTTGGAAGGGACAGGGGTATACAATGAGCAGTTCTTC.